These T cell receptor beta chains were read from a single sample in a study of tumor-infiltrating lymphocytes in primary liver carcinoma. Each CDR3 protein is one row after TCRdb ran MiXCR on the multiplex PCR reads. Of approximately 330,000 distinct CDR3 sequences in the sample, approximately 65% were seen once. The material sequenced was peripheral blood. These receptors were taken from a man aged 35-49 years with primary liver carcinoma and hepatitis B virus infection. Both conserved end residues are part of each CDR3. D genes are given only for firm matches. Only some rows state a clone size, as once, few, many or a class for expanded clones.

j_call	d_call	clone_size	v_call	cdr3_nt	cdr3_aa
TRBJ2-1	TRBD1	few	TRBV7-9	TGTGCCAGCAGTCCAGGGGGCATGATCTCCAATGAGCAGTTCTTC	CASSPGGMISNEQFF
TRBJ2-7	-	-	TRBV5-1	TGCGCCAGCAGCTTAGCTGGGTCAAACTACGAGCAGTACTTC	CASSLAGSNYEQYF
TRBJ2-2	TRBD1	-	TRBV4-1	TGTGTCAGCAACGATCTGGACAGGGGGTTAACCGGGGAGATGTTTTTT	CVSNDLDRGLTGEMFF
TRBJ2-7	-	-	TRBV6-1	TGTGCCAGCAGTGAAGGGGGCCGATCCTACGAGCAGTACTTC	CASSEGGRSYEQYF
TRBJ2-1	TRBD2	-	TRBV5-1	TGCGCCAGCAGCCCCCTAGCGGGAGGGGACAATGAGCAGTTCTTC	CASSPLAGGDNEQFF
TRBJ1-1	TRBD1	-	TRBV5-4	TGTGCCAGCAGCTTGCCGACAGGGGGAACTGAAGCTTTCTTT	CASSLPTGGTEAFF
TRBJ1-6	TRBD1	-	TRBV4-1	TGCGCCAGCAGCCAAGGGGATGACAGGGAGAATTCACCCCTCCACTTT	CASSQGDDRENSPLHF
TRBJ1-2	-	-	TRBV5-6	TGTGCCAGCAACTTGGGGACGGGGAGCTTCTATGGCTACACCTTC	CASNLGTGSFYGYTF
TRBJ1-4	-	-	TRBV5-1	TGCGCCAGCAGCTCCAGGACAACTAATGAAAAACTGTTTTTT	CASSSRTTNEKLFF
TRBJ2-1	-	-	TRBV28	TGTGCCAGCAATATCCGGGGGCGAGATGAGCAGTTCTTC	CASNIRGRDEQFF
TRBJ2-2	TRBD2	few	TRBV5-4	TGTGCCAGCAGCTCGGGACTAGCGGTGAACACCGGGGAGCTGTTTTTT	CASSSGLAVNTGELFF
TRBJ2-7	-	-	TRBV5-1	TGCGCCAGCAGCTTGGTTGGCGGTGGCGCGGGACAGTCCTACGAGCAGTACTTC	CASSLVGGGAGQSYEQYF
TRBJ1-1	TRBD1	-	TRBV29-1	TGCATCGTTTCGACCGGACAGGGGGCGCTTAGCATTGAAGCTTTCTTT	CIVSTGQGALSIEAFF
TRBJ2-3	TRBD2	-	TRBV11-2	TGTGCCAGCAACGGGGGGATTGACACAGATACGCAGTATTTT	CASNGGIDTDTQYF
TRBJ2-2	TRBD2	-	TRBV11-2	TGTGTCAGCAGCTTAGTCGGGGCGGGAGGGCCAACCGGGGAGCTGTTTTTT	CVSSLVGAGGPTGELFF
TRBJ2-1	-	many	TRBV11-1	TGTGCCAGCAGCTTAGCGTACCGAAATGAGCAGTTCTTC	CASSLAYRNEQFF
TRBJ2-2	TRBD2	-	TRBV6-2/TRBV6-3	TGTGAGAGCCTAAACTGGGGGGGATCCGGGGAGCTGTTTTTT	CESLNWGGSGELFF
TRBJ2-7	-	many	TRBV12-3/TRBV12-4	TGTGCCAGCAGTTTCGGTGGGGCTTCCTACGAGCAGTACTTC	CASSFGGASYEQYF
TRBJ2-5	TRBD2	-	TRBV5-5	TGTGCCAGCAGTTTCGCCCTATGGACTAGCGGGAAGGAAGAGACCCAGTACTTC	CASSFALWTSGKEETQYF
TRBJ2-2	-	-	TRBV11-1	TGTGCCAGCAACTTAATGTGGAACACCGGGGAGCTGTTTTTT	CASNLMWNTGELFF
TRBJ2-7	TRBD2	many	TRBV5-5	TGTGCCAGCAGCTACGGGACTAGCGGTTTCTACGAGCAGTACTTC	CASSYGTSGFYEQYF
TRBJ2-1	TRBD2	many	TRBV11-3	TGTGCCAGCAGCCCCGGACTTCTAGCGGGAGATAAGTCTGAGCAGTTCTTC	CASSPGLLAGDKSEQFF
TRBJ2-3	-	once	TRBV4-1	TGCGCCAGTAGATCTAGCAGGAGAAGTGGAGATACGCAGTATTTT	CASRSSRRSGDTQYF
TRBJ2-5	TRBD2	-	TRBV11-2	TGTGCCAGCAGCACGAGGACTAGCGGTTACCAAGACACCCTGTACTTC	CASSTRTSGYQDTLYF
TRBJ2-7	-	-	TRBV12-3/TRBV12-4	TGTGCCAGCAGCTTCACTGATTGCGAGCAGTACTTC	CASSFTDCEQYF
TRBJ2-3	-	-	TRBV10-1	TGCGCCAGCAGTGAGTCGCGCCGCGATAAAGCGCCAGATGTGCAGTATTTT	CASSESRRDKAPDVQYF
TRBJ2-2	-	-	TRBV11-2	TGTGCCAGCAGCAGGGTACAGACAAACACCGGGGAGCTGTTTTTT	CASSRVQTNTGELFF
TRBJ2-7	-	few	TRBV7-9	TGTGCCAGCAGCTTAGTATCGACCGCAAGCTCCCACGAGCAGTACTTC	CASSLVSTASSHEQYF
TRBJ2-3	-	-	TRBV5-1	TGCGCCAGCAGCTCGGGCCTAGTGCGTTTGGATACGCAGTATTTT	CASSSGLVRLDTQYF
TRBJ1-1	TRBD1	many	TRBV29-1	TGCAGCGTTGAGAGGCAGGGGGGAACTGAAGCTTTCTTT	CSVERQGGTEAFF
TRBJ2-2	TRBD1	-	TRBV12-3/TRBV12-4	TGTGCCAGTAGCCACCACAGGGGGGCCGTGGAGCTGTTTTTT	CASSHHRGAVELFF